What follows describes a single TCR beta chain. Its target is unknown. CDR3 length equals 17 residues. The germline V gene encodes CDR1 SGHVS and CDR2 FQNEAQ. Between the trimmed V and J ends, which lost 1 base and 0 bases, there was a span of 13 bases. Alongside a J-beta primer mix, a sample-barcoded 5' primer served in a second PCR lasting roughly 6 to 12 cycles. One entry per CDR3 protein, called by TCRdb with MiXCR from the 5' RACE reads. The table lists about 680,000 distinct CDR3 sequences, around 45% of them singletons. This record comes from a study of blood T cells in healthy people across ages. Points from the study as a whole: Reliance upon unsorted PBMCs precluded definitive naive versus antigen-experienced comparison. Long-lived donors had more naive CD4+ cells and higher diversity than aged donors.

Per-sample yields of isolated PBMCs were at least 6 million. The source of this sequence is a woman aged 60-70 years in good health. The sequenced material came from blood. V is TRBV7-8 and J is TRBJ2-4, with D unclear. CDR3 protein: CASSLGYRALAKNIQYF. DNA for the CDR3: TGTGCCAGCAGCTTAGGTTATCGGGCCTTAGCCAAAAACATTCAGTACTTC.